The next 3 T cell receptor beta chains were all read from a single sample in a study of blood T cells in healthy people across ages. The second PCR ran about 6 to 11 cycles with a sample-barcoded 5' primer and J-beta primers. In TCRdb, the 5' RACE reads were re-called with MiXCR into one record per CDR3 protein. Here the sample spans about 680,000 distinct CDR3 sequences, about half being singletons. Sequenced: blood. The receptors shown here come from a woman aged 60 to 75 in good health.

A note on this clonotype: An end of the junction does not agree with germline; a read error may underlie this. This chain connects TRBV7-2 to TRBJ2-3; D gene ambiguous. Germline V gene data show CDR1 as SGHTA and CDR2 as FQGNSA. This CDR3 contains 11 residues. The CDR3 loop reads CACRVTDTQYF. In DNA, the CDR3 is TGTGCCTGCAGAGTCACAGATACGCAGTATTTT.

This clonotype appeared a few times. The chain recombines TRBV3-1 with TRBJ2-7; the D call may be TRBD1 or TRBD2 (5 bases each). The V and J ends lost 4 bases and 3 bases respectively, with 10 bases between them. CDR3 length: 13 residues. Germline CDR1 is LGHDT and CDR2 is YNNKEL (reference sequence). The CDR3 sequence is CASSRDLGYEQYF. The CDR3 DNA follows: TGTGCCAGCAGCCGGGACCTTGGCTACGAGCAGTACTTC.

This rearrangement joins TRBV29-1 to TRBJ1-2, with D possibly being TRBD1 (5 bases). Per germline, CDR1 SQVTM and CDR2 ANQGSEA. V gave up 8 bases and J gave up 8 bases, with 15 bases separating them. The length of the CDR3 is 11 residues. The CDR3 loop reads CSLMQGSGYTF. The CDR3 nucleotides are TGCAGCCTGATGCAGGGAAGCGGCTACACCTTC.